The rows below give T cell receptor beta chains drawn from one sample of a study of OX40 agonist ivuxolimab in advanced cancers. The table came from immunoSEQ multiplex PCR; TCRdb's copy has only in-frame clones and leaves some out. Here the sample spans roughly 90,000 clones, around 90% being singletons. This specimen was CD4+ or CD8+ T cells sorted from blood, taken in a trial of the OX40 agonist ivuxolimab. The receptors come from an adult with an advanced solid tumor such as melanoma, head and neck, liver or kidney cancer. CDR3s include the opening cysteine and the closing phenylalanine or tryptophan. D genes are given only for firm matches. Not all rows give a size; the values are once, few, many and, for expanded clones, a class.

TRBV11-3	TRBJ2-5	once	.	TGTGCCAGCAGCCCCGACTCGCAAGAGACCCAGTACTTC	CASSPDSQETQYF
TRBV7-2	TRBJ2-2	once	.	TGTGCCAGCAAGGACAGAATGAACACCGGGGAGCTGTTTTTT	CASKDRMNTGELFF
TRBV5-6	TRBJ2-5	.	.	TGTGCCAGCAGCTTTACTAGGTCGGAGACCCAGTACTTC	CASSFTRSETQYF
TRBV18	TRBJ2-3	.	TRBD1	TGTGCCAGCTCTCCGACAGGGGCTCGCACAGATACGCAGTATTTT	CASSPTGARTDTQYF
TRBV2	TRBJ2-2	.	.	TGTGCCAGCAGTGAAGCGGGCTGGAACACCGGGGAGCTGTTTTTT	CASSEAGWNTGELFF
TRBV7-2	TRBJ2-3	.	TRBD2	TGTGCCAGCAGCGAATATAGCGGGAGGGCCACAGATACGCAGTATTTT	CASSEYSGRATDTQYF
TRBV7-2	TRBJ2-2	once	TRBD1	TGTGCCAGCAGCTCACAGGGGGCGCGCGGGGAGCTGTTTTTT	CASSSQGARGELFF
TRBV7-2	TRBJ2-2	.	.	TGTGCCAGCAGTAGTACTAGGAACACCGGGGAGCTGTTTTTT	CASSSTRNTGELFF
TRBV28	TRBJ2-1	.	.	TGTGCCAGCAGTCCCTTCCGGGTGGGTGAGCAGTTCTTC	CASSPFRVGEQFF
TRBV2	TRBJ1-2	.	TRBD1	TGTGCCAGCAAGGACAGGGGGATTATCTATGGCTACACCTTC	CASKDRGIIYGYTF
TRBV5-1	TRBJ2-5	.	.	TGCGCCAGCAGCTTGATCCTCCGGGAGACCCAGTACTTC	CASSLILRETQYF
TRBV7-3	TRBJ2-3	few	.	TGTGCCAGCAGCTTAACGCGAGTGGATACGCAGTATTTT	CASSLTRVDTQYF
TRBV25-1	TRBJ2-7	.	TRBD2	TGTGCCAGCAGTGGGATGCGGGGACTAGCGGGAGGTGTCTACGAGCAGTACTTC	CASSGMRGLAGGVYEQYF
TRBV14	TRBJ2-5	.	.	TGTGCCAGCAGCCAAGATCGGGCGGGGGAGACCCAGTACTTC	CASSQDRAGETQYF
TRBV6-5	TRBJ2-1	.	TRBD1	TGTGCCACCCGTCGGACAGGGGGCGGCGAGCAGTTCTTC	CATRRTGGGEQFF
TRBV28	TRBJ1-2	.	.	TGTGCCAGCACCAGGGTTAACTATGGCTACACCTTC	CASTRVNYGYTF
TRBV5-1	TRBJ2-3	.	.	TGCGCCAGCAGCTACACACCCCCTAGCACAGATACGCAGTATTTT	CASSYTPPSTDTQYF
TRBV4-1	TRBJ2-5	.	TRBD1	TGCGCCAGCAGCCACTCCGGACAGGGCGGCGAGACCCAGTACTTC	CASSHSGQGGETQYF
TRBV10-3	TRBJ2-1	.	.	TGTGCCATCAGTGGGATGGACCGTAGCTCCTACAATGAGCAGTTCTTC	CAISGMDRSSYNEQFF
TRBV28	TRBJ2-3	.	.	TGTGCCAGACATTCAGATACGCAGTATTTT	CARHSDTQYF
TRBV2	TRBJ2-3	once	.	TGTGCCAGCTATGAGCCAGATACGCAGTATTTT	CASYEPDTQYF
TRBV4-2	TRBJ1-5	.	TRBD1	TGTGCCAGCAGCCAAGAAAGGACAGGGGACAATCAGCCCCAGCATTTT	CASSQERTGDNQPQHF
TRBV5-4	TRBJ2-1	.	.	TGCGCCAGCAGCACGGGAGCGGGTGAGAATGAGCAGTTCTTC	CASSTGAGENEQFF
TRBV7-9	TRBJ1-3	once	TRBD1	TGTGCCAGCAGCTCCCAGCTTACAGGGGGCCCTGGAAACACCATATATTTT	CASSSQLTGGPGNTIYF
TRBV4-3	TRBJ2-7	.	.	TGCGCCAGCAGCCAAGAATGGGGTAGCCTTGAGCAGTACTTC	CASSQEWGSLEQYF
TRBV7-9	TRBJ2-1	.	.	TGTGCCAGCAGCTTAGATCCTATCAATGAGCAGTTCTTC	CASSLDPINEQFF
TRBV9	TRBJ1-3	.	TRBD1	TGTGCCAGCAGCGTAGGGACAGGGGATGGAAACACCATATATTTT	CASSVGTGDGNTIYF
TRBV19	TRBJ2-7	once	TRBD1	TGTGCCAGTAGTACTCGACAGGGGGCGCGCTACGAGCAGTACTTC	CASSTRQGARYEQYF
TRBV7-3	TRBJ2-2	.	.	TGTGCCAGCAGCCTAAACCCCGGCGCGAACACCGGGGAGCTGTTTTTT	CASSLNPGANTGELFF
TRBV19	TRBJ1-3	.	.	TGTGCCAGTACCCTAGGACATTCCTCTGGAAACACCATATATTTT	CASTLGHSSGNTIYF
TRBV19	TRBJ2-1	.	.	TGTGCCAGTAGTATCTACAGGGCATCCTACAATGAGCAGTTCTTC	CASSIYRASYNEQFF
TRBV11-2	TRBJ2-7	.	.	TGTGCCAGCAGCAAGAATTTCGGGACCCCAGCTGGTGGTAATTTGGAGCAGTACTTC	CASSKNFGTPAGGNLEQYF
TRBV5-1	TRBJ2-5	.	TRBD1	TGCGCCAGCAGCTTGTGGTCAGGGGGCCAAGAGACCCAGTACTTC	CASSLWSGGQETQYF
TRBV7-2	TRBJ2-7	.	.	TGTGCCAGCGACCAAGGCGGCCAGTACCGGCACGAGCAGTACTTC	CASDQGGQYRHEQYF
TRBV28	TRBJ2-2	.	.	TGTGCCAGCAGTTTATCATCAGGGCCGAACACCGGGGAGCTGTTTTTT	CASSLSSGPNTGELFF
TRBV18	TRBJ2-7	.	TRBD1	TGTGCCAGCTCACTGGAGGGACAGGGGATCAACGAGCAGTACTTC	CASSLEGQGINEQYF
TRBV5-1	TRBJ2-7	.	.	TGCGCCAGCAGCCATGGTGTGGAGGGCAGCTCCTACGAGCAGTACTTC	CASSHGVEGSSYEQYF
TRBV5-4	TRBJ1-1	.	TRBD1	TGTGCCAGCAGCTTGGGTCAGGGGGCAATGTACACTGAAGCTTTCTTT	CASSLGQGAMYTEAFF
TRBV19	TRBJ1-1	.	.	TGTGCCAGTAGTATCTCAGGAAGGAACACTGAAGCTTTCTTT	CASSISGRNTEAFF
TRBV4-2	TRBJ2-5	.	TRBD2	TGTGCCAGCAGCCAAGGGCTAGCGGGGTACCTCCAAGAGACCCAGTACTTC	CASSQGLAGYLQETQYF
TRBV5-1	TRBJ1-1	once	.	TGCGCCAGCAGCTTTGGCGGGGCGGTCACTGAAGCTTTCTTT	CASSFGGAVTEAFF
TRBV2	TRBJ2-7	.	TRBD1	TGTGCCATTCTCCGGGACAGGTCCTACGAGCAGTACTTC	CAILRDRSYEQYF
TRBV27	TRBJ2-5	.	TRBD2	TGTGCCAGCAGTAGGACTAGCGGGAGGCAGACCCAGTACTTC	CASSRTSGRQTQYF
TRBV18	TRBJ2-7	.	TRBD1	TGTGCCAGCTCACGAAACAGGGGATACGAGCAGTACTTC	CASSRNRGYEQYF
TRBV6-1	TRBJ1-4	.	TRBD1	TGTGCCAGCAGGACACGGGACAGGGGGAATGAAAAACTGTTTTTT	CASRTRDRGNEKLFF
TRBV18	TRBJ1-4	.	TRBD1	TGTGCCAGCTCACGAACTACAGGGGGGATGCGAGAAAAACTGTTTTTT	CASSRTTGGMREKLFF
TRBV5-4	TRBJ1-1	.	TRBD1	TGTGCCAGCAGCTTGGTGGGACAGCACACTGAAGCTTTCTTT	CASSLVGQHTEAFF
TRBV7-3	TRBJ2-2	few	TRBD2	TGTGCCAGCAGCCCGCAGCCCACTAGCGCAAACTCCTTAGCGGGGGGCACCGGGGAGCTGTTTTTT	CASSPQPTSANSLAGGTGELFF